This T cell receptor beta chain was recovered during a study of neoadjuvant anti-PD-1 for oral cavity cancer. Whole-study results and caveats: Treg/Th17 ratio rose with pretreatment blood and fell with post-treatment tumor TCRbeta clonality. PBMC Gini-index clonality exceeded responders' in non-responders post-nivolumab.

Concerning this clone itself: Its antigen is currently unknown.

Patients had newly diagnosed, untreated stage II-IVA oral cavity squamous cell carcinoma. PBMC libraries mostly used roughly 500 ng of input genomic DNA, with six replicates per sample. Here immunoSEQ multiplex PCR was the method, and the copy in TCRdb shows in-frame clones only, minus some. The sample contains approximately 72,000 clones, around 83% of which appear only once. The V gene lost 4 bases and the J gene lost 3 bases, with 13 bases spanning the gap. The CDR3 spans 14 residues. CDR1 and CDR2 (germline): MNHNS, SASEGT. The rearrangement links TRBV6-1 to TRBJ2-7, with D possibly being TRBD1 (5 bases). Material: PBMCs, obtained before nivolumab (anti-PD-1) treatment. The clonotype originates from a person between 40 and 85 years old with oral cavity squamous cell carcinoma. The DNA of the CDR3 is TGTGCCAGCAGTGTAGGCGGACACTACTACGAGCAGTACTTC. Translating gives CASSVGGHYYEQYF.